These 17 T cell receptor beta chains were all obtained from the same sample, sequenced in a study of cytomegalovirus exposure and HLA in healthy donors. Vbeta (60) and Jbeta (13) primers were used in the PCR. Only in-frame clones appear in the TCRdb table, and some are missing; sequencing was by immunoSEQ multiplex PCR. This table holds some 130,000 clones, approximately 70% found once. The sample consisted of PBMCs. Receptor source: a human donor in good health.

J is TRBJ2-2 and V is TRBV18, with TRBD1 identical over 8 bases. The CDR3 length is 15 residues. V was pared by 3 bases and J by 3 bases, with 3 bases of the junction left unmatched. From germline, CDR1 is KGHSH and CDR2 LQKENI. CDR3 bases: TGTGCCAGCTCACCGGACAGGGCTGACACCGGGGAGCTGTTTTTT. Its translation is CASSPDRADTGELFF.

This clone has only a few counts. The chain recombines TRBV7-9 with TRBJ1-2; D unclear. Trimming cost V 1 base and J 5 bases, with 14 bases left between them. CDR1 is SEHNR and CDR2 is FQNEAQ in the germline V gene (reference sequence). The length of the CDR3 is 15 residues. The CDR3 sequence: CASSLDGGYPYGYTF. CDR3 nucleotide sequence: TGTGCCAGCAGCTTAGATGGAGGGTACCCGTATGGCTACACCTTC.

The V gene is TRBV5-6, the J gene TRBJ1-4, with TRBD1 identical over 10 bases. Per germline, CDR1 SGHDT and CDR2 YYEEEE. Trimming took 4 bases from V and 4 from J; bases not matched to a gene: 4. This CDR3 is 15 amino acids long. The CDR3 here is CASSKGTGVNEKLFF. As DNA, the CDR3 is TGTGCCAGCAGCAAGGGGACAGGGGTTAATGAAAAACTGTTTTTT.

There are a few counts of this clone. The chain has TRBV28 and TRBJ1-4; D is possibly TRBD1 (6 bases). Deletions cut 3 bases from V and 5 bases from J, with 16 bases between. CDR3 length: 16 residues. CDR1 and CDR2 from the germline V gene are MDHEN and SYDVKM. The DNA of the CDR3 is TGTGCCAGCAGTTTGGGCAGGGGCCCTATAAATGAAAAACTGTTTTTT. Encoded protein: CASSLGRGPINEKLFF.

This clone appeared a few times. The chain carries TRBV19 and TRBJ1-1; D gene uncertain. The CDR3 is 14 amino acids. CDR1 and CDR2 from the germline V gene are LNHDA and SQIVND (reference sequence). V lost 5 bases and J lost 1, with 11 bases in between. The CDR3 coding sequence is TGTGCCAGTAGTTTGCAGGCTACGAACACTGAAGCTTTCTTT. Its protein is CASSLQATNTEAFF.

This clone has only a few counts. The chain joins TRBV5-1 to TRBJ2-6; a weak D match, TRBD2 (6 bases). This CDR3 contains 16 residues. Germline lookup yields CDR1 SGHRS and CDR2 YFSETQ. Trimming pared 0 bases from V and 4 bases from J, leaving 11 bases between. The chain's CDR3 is CASSLAGGAGANVLTF. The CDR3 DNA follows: TGCGCCAGCAGCTTGGCCGGAGGGGCCGGGGCCAACGTCCTGACTTTC.

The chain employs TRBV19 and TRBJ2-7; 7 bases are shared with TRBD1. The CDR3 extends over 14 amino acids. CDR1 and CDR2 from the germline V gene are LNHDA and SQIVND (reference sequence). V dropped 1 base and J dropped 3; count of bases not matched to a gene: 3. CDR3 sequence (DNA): TGTGCCAGTAGTATAGCGGGACAGTTCTACGAGCAGTACTTC. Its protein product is CASSIAGQFYEQYF.

The CDR3 spells CASMIGQGTEQYF. The CDR3 DNA reads as TGCGCCAGCATGATAGGACAGGGGACCGAGCAGTACTTC. This chain connects TRBV10-2 to TRBJ2-7, with 9 bases identical to TRBD1. Losses at the gene ends were 7 bases for V and 6 bases for J; bases not matched to a gene: 7. The CDR3 length is 13 residues. Germline values: CDR1 WSHSY, CDR2 SAAADI.

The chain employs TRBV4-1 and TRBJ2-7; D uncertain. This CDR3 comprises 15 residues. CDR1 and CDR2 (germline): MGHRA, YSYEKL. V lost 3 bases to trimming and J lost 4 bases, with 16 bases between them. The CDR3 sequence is CASSQTEVGLYEQYF. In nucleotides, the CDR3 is TGCGCCAGCAGCCAGACGGAAGTGGGCCTTTACGAGCAGTACTTC.

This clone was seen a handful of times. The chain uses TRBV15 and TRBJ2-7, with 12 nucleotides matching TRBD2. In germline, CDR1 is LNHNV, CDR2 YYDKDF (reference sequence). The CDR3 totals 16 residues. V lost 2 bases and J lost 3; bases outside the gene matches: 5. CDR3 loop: CATSRLRTSGIYEQYF. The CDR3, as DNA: TGTGCCACCAGCAGACTCCGGACTAGCGGGATCTACGAGCAGTACTTC.

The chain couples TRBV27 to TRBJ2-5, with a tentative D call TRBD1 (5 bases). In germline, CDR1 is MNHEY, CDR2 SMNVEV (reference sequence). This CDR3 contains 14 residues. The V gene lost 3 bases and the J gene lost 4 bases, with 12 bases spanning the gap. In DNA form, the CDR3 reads TGTGCCAGCAGTTTTTCAGGGAAGGGAGAGACCCAGTACTTC. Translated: CASSFSGKGETQYF.

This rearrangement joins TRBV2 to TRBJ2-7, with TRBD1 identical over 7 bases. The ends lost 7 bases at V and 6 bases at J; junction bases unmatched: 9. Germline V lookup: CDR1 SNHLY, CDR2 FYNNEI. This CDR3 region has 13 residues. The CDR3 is CASKTGAQGEQYF. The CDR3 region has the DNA TGTGCCAGCAAAACAGGGGCCCAAGGCGAGCAGTACTTC.

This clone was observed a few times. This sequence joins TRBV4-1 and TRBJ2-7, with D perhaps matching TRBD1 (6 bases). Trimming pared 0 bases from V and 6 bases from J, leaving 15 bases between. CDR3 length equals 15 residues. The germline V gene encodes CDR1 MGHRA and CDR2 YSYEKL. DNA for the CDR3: TGCGCCAGCAGCCAAGATCAAGGGGGAGTGTCCGAGCAGTACTTC. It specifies CASSQDQGGVSEQYF.

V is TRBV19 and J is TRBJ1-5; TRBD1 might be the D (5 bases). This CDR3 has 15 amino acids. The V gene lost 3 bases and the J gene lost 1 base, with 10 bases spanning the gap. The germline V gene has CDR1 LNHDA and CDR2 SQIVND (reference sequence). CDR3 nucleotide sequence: TGTGCCAGTAGTATTCAGGGTGGGAGCAATCAGCCCCAGCATTTT. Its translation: CASSIQGGSNQPQHF.

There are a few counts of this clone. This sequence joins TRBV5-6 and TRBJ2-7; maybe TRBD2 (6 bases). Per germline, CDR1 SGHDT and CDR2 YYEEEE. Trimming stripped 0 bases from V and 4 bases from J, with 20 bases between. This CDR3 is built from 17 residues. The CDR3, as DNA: TGTGCCAGCAGCTTGGCCGGAGTGGGGGGAGGAGCGTACGAGCAGTACTTC. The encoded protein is CASSLAGVGGGAYEQYF.

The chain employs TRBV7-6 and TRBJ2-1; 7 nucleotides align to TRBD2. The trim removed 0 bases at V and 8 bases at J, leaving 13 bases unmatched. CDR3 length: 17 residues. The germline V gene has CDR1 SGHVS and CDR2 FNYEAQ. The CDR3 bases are TGTGCCAGCAGCTTAGCGGGAGGGGACGATTTGGGCGATGAGCAGTTCTTC. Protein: CASSLAGGDDLGDEQFF.

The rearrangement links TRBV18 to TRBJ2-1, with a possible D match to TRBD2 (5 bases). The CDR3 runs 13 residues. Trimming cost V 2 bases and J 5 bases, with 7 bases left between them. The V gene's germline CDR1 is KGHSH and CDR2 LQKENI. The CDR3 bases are TGTGCCAGCTCACCAAGGCGGGACAATGAGCAGTTCTTC. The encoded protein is CASSPRRDNEQFF.